A selection of T cell receptor beta chains follows, all from one sample in a study of T-cell reconstitution after alpha-beta-depleted transplantation in children. TCRdb recomputed calls from the PCR reads with MiXCR, one row per CDR3 protein. The sample holds more than 200,000 distinct CDR3 sequences, roughly a quarter seen once. Sequencing used PBMCs, obtained before TCRalphabeta/CD19-depleted stem cell transplant. Receptors were obtained from a girl under 10 years old with Fanconi anemia, due to receive a stem cell transplant. Each CDR3 is given with its conserved first and last residue. D genes are given only for firm matches. Expanded clones get a size class; other rows say once, few or many, or leave the size out.

v_gene	j_gene	d_gene	abundance	CDR3aa	CDR3nt
TRBV29-1	TRBJ2-5	TRBD1	.	CSGYVLGTVEETQYF	TGCAGCGGCTATGTCCTCGGGACAGTTGAAGAGACCCAGTACTTC
TRBV7-8	TRBJ2-5	.	.	CASNWDGETQYF	TGTGCCAGCAATTGGGATGGAGAGACCCAGTACTTC
TRBV6-5	TRBJ2-5	.	many	CASSYSVDLETQYF	TGTGCCAGCAGTTACTCGGTCGATTTGGAGACCCAGTACTTC
TRBV20-1	TRBJ2-7	TRBD2	.	CSARGQTSDF	TGCAGTGCTAGAGGGCAGACTAGCGACTTC
TRBV29-1	TRBJ2-3	.	many	CSVENSFLSTDTQYF	TGCAGCGTTGAGAACAGTTTCCTTTCCACAGATACGCAGTATTTT
TRBV7-3	TRBJ2-1	.	.	CASSLAHLGYNEQFF	TGTGCCAGCAGCTTAGCCCATTTGGGATACAATGAGCAGTTCTTC
TRBV10-3	TRBJ2-7	.	.	CAISEWEDHEQYF	TGTGCCATCAGTGAGTGGGAGGACCACGAGCAGTACTTC
TRBV20-1	TRBJ2-7	TRBD1	.	CSDLDRAGDEQYF	TGCAGTGATCTGGACAGGGCTGGGGACGAGCAGTACTTC
TRBV7-6	TRBJ2-1	TRBD1	.	CASSDWDRAMGEQFF	TGTGCCAGCAGCGATTGGGACAGGGCTATGGGTGAGCAGTTCTTC
TRBV7-9	TRBJ2-3	.	.	CASRGPNTDTQYF	TGTGCCAGCAGGGGACCGAACACAGATACGCAGTATTTT
TRBV29-1	TRBJ2-5	.	many	CSVLTVYQETQYF	TGCAGCGTCCTGACAGTGTACCAAGAGACCCAGTACTTC
TRBV7-2	TRBJ2-1	.	.	CASSSESYNEQFF	TGTGCCAGCAGCTCCGAGTCCTACAATGAGCAGTTCTTC
TRBV7-9	TRBJ2-7	TRBD1	.	CASSFMLTGSRDEQYF	TGTGCCAGCAGCTTCATGTTGACAGGGAGTAGGGACGAGCAGTACTTC
TRBV19	TRBJ2-1	.	.	CASSMFGNEQFF	TGTGCCAGTAGTATGTTTGGAAATGAGCAGTTCTTC
TRBV6-2/TRBV6-3	TRBJ1-3	.	.	CASSDWGSAFGNTIYF	TGTGCCAGCAGCGACTGGGGTTCTGCGTTTGGAAACACCATATATTTT
TRBV29-1	TRBJ2-1	TRBD2	many	CSVGSSSGRRGEQFF	TGCAGCGTTGGCTCTTCGAGCGGGAGAAGAGGTGAGCAGTTCTTC
TRBV6-5	TRBJ2-3	TRBD1	many	CASSLYRGRVGTDTQYF	TGTGCCAGCAGTTTATACAGGGGGCGGGTGGGCACAGATACGCAGTATTTT
TRBV20-1	TRBJ2-1	TRBD2	few	CSASTGGYNEQFF	TGCAGTGCTAGCACGGGGGGCTACAATGAGCAGTTCTTC
TRBV28	TRBJ2-5	.	.	CASSLSLGRGETQYF	TGTGCCAGCAGTTTATCTTTGGGAAGGGGGGAGACCCAGTACTTC
TRBV29-1	TRBJ1-2	TRBD1	many	CSVGDRGDSGYTF	TGCAGCGTTGGGGACAGGGGAGATTCTGGCTACACCTTC
TRBV20-1	TRBJ1-2	TRBD1	few	CSAPNTGTAGYTF	TGCAGTGCTCCGAATACCGGGACAGCTGGCTACACCTTC
TRBV29-1	TRBJ2-3	.	many	CSVEPHRTDTQYF	TGCAGCGTTGAACCCCACCGCACAGATACGCAGTATTTT
TRBV20-1	TRBJ1-2	.	.	CSEGNGYTF	TGCAGTGAAGGGAATGGCTACACCTTC
TRBV29-1	TRBJ2-7	TRBD1	.	CSVTGGIAYEQYF	TGCAGCGTAACAGGGGGAATTGCCTACGAGCAGTACTTC
TRBV15	TRBJ2-1	TRBD2	few	CATSRGLAGGIDNEQFF	TGTGCCACCAGCAGGGGACTAGCGGGAGGTATCGACAATGAGCAGTTCTTC
TRBV4-2	TRBJ2-1	TRBD1	once	CASSQEWDSSYNEQFF	TGTGCCAGCAGCCAAGAATGGGACAGCTCCTACAATGAGCAGTTCTTC
TRBV2	TRBJ2-3	.	.	CASIPVGTYSDTQYF	TGTGCCAGCATTCCGGTGGGGACTTATAGTGATACGCAGTATTTT
TRBV5-1	TRBJ1-2	.	few	CASSLGGHGPPANYGYTF	TGCGCCAGCAGCTTGGGGGGACACGGGCCCCCAGCTAACTATGGCTACACCTTC
TRBV20-1	TRBJ1-3	TRBD1	.	CSAKRQGLGNTIYF	TGCAGTGCTAAAAGACAGGGACTTGGAAACACCATATATTTT
TRBV27	TRBJ2-7	TRBD2	.	CASSLSLLGYLRLAYESSYEQYF	TGTGCCAGCAGTTTATCTCTTTTGGGTTACCTCCGACTAGCGTATGAGAGCTCCTACGAGCAGTACTTC
TRBV20-1	TRBJ1-2	TRBD1	many	CSGGQGGGGYTF	TGCAGTGGGGGACAGGGGGGTGGCGGCTACACCTTC
TRBV7-8	TRBJ2-1	TRBD1	few	CASRLMVWRTGGSYNEQFF	TGTGCCAGCAGGTTGATGGTGTGGAGGACAGGGGGCTCGTACAATGAGCAGTTCTTC
TRBV4-2	TRBJ1-1	.	many	CASSQRGLGTPDTEAFF	TGTGCCAGCAGCCAAAGAGGTTTGGGCACACCGGACACTGAAGCTTTCTTT
TRBV24-1	TRBJ2-2	TRBD1	.	CASAGTANTGELFF	TGTGCCTCCGCCGGGACAGCGAACACCGGGGAGCTGTTTTTT
TRBV4-2	TRBJ2-7	.	.	CASSQGLYWDEQYF	TGTGCCAGCAGCCAAGGTTTGTATTGGGACGAGCAGTACTTC
TRBV29-1	TRBJ2-3	.	few	CSVEGGLAKDTQYF	TGCAGCGTTGAAGGTGGTTTAGCAAAAGATACGCAGTATTTT
TRBV29-1	TRBJ2-3	TRBD2	few	CSPLLATDTQYF	TGCAGCCCGTTACTAGCGACAGATACGCAGTATTTT
TRBV5-1	TRBJ2-1	.	few	CASSQGMGNEQFF	TGCGCCAGCAGCCAGGGTATGGGCAATGAGCAGTTCTTC
TRBV29-1	TRBJ2-5	TRBD1	.	CSVHRGRYVETQYF	TGCAGCGTGCACAGGGGCCGCTACGTAGAGACCCAGTACTTC
TRBV29-1	TRBJ2-3	.	few	CSVGRGAWDTQYF	TGCAGCGTTGGACGCGGGGCATGGGATACGCAGTATTTT
TRBV2	TRBJ2-3	.	.	CASSQVDTQYF	TGTGCCAGCAGCCAGGTAGATACGCAGTATTTT
TRBV29-1	TRBJ2-7	TRBD2	.	CSVSPDGGRPYEQYF	TGCAGCGTCTCGCCGGACGGGGGGAGACCCTACGAGCAGTACTTC
TRBV7-9	TRBJ2-1	TRBD1	many	CASSTGQGPYNEQFF	TGTGCCAGCAGCACCGGACAGGGGCCTTACAATGAGCAGTTCTTC
TRBV20-1	TRBJ1-5	.	many	CSASSPNNQPQHF	TGCAGTGCTAGTAGTCCGAACAATCAGCCCCAGCATTTT
TRBV20-1	TRBJ2-3	TRBD2	.	CSAHRSGRGGLTDTQYF	TGCAGTGCTCACAGGAGCGGGAGGGGGGGGTTGACAGATACGCAGTATTTT
TRBV7-9	TRBJ2-7	TRBD1	many	CASSSPHRDSLSYEQYF	TGTGCCAGCAGCTCCCCTCACCGGGACAGTCTTTCCTACGAGCAGTACTTC
TRBV27	TRBJ2-1	TRBD2	many	CASSLRTSGRVEQFF	TGTGCCAGCAGTTTACGGACTAGCGGGAGGGTTGAGCAGTTCTTC
TRBV20-1	TRBJ1-2	.	.	CSARDPWISYTF	TGCAGTGCTAGAGATCCGTGGATCTCCTACACCTTC
TRBV20-1	TRBJ2-3	.	many	CSASVVTDTQYF	TGCAGTGCTAGCGTAGTGACAGATACGCAGTATTTT
TRBV7-2	TRBJ2-3	.	many	CASSQGGSTDTQYF	TGTGCCAGCAGCCAAGGGGGGAGCACAGATACGCAGTATTTT
TRBV7-6	TRBJ2-7	.	few	CASSTAPQGSSYEQYF	TGTGCCAGCAGTACAGCTCCCCAGGGGAGCTCCTACGAGCAGTACTTC
TRBV12-3/TRBV12-4	TRBJ2-7	TRBD1	many	CASSLGQGVYEQYF	TGTGCCAGCAGTTTAGGACAGGGGGTTTACGAGCAGTACTTC
TRBV25-1	TRBJ2-1	.	many	CASGRAPEQFF	TGTGCCAGCGGTCGGGCCCCCGAGCAGTTCTTC